The rows below give T cell receptor beta chains drawn from one sample of a study of blood T cell repertoires in COVID-19. The data were produced by immunoSEQ multiplex PCR, yet TCRdb's version contains in-frame clones alone and is incomplete. The sample has 320,000 or so clones; 80% to 90% are singletons. The specimen sequenced was PBMCs or T cells enriched from blood (not recorded which). Source of these receptors: a young man who had recovered from COVID-19. CDR3s include the opening cysteine and the closing phenylalanine or tryptophan. D genes are given only for firm matches. Size values are once, few and many counts, or a class for expanded clones, and some rows have none.

cdr3_nt: TGTGCCAGCAGCGTAGTCGAGGGTTACAATGAGCAGTTCTTC
cdr3_aa: CASSVVEGYNEQFF
j_call: TRBJ2-1
clone_size: NA
v_call: TRBV9
d_call: NA

cdr3_nt: TGTGCCAGCAGCCGGGGACTGAATTCTAACTATGGCTACACCTTC
cdr3_aa: CASSRGLNSNYGYTF
j_call: TRBJ1-2
clone_size: once
v_call: TRBV5-4
d_call: NA

cdr3_nt: TGTGCCAGCAGCTTAGCCGCTAGCGGGGCCTACGAGCAGTACTTC
cdr3_aa: CASSLAASGAYEQYF
j_call: TRBJ2-7
clone_size: NA
v_call: TRBV7-6
d_call: TRBD2

cdr3_nt: TGCGCCAGCAGCTCTCAGGGGAACTATGGCTACACCTTC
cdr3_aa: CASSSQGNYGYTF
j_call: TRBJ1-2
clone_size: NA
v_call: TRBV5-1
d_call: NA

cdr3_nt: TGTGCCACCAGTGATTCAGTTACCAACACCGGGGAGCTGTTTTTT
cdr3_aa: CATSDSVTNTGELFF
j_call: TRBJ2-2
clone_size: many
v_call: TRBV24-1
d_call: NA

cdr3_nt: TGTGCCAGTAGTTCTGCGGGGGGGCCTTACGAGCAGTACTTC
cdr3_aa: CASSSAGGPYEQYF
j_call: TRBJ2-7
clone_size: NA
v_call: TRBV19
d_call: TRBD2

cdr3_nt: TGTGCCAGCAGCCCACAGGGGGCCTCTCCCATTGAGCAGTTCTTC
cdr3_aa: CASSPQGASPIEQFF
j_call: TRBJ2-1
clone_size: NA
v_call: TRBV7-9
d_call: TRBD1

cdr3_nt: TGCGCCAGCCAGACAGGGGTCTTTAGCATGAACACTGAAGCTTTCTTT
cdr3_aa: CASQTGVFSMNTEAFF
j_call: TRBJ1-1
clone_size: NA
v_call: TRBV5-1
d_call: TRBD1

cdr3_nt: TGTGCCAGCAGTTACGACGATCGGGTTTCACCCCTCCACTTT
cdr3_aa: CASSYDDRVSPLHF
j_call: TRBJ1-6
clone_size: few
v_call: TRBV28
d_call: NA

cdr3_nt: TGTGCCAGTAGTTTGGGACAGCTTAATTCACCCCTCCACTTT
cdr3_aa: CASSLGQLNSPLHF
j_call: TRBJ1-6
clone_size: NA
v_call: TRBV19
d_call: TRBD1

cdr3_nt: TGTGCCAGCTCACACCTAGACAATCAGCCCCAGCATTTT
cdr3_aa: CASSHLDNQPQHF
j_call: TRBJ1-5
clone_size: once
v_call: TRBV18
d_call: NA

cdr3_nt: TGTGCCAGCTCACGACTAGCGGGGGAAAAGAGTAGCACAGATACGCAGTATTTT
cdr3_aa: CASSRLAGEKSSTDTQYF
j_call: TRBJ2-3
clone_size: NA
v_call: TRBV18
d_call: TRBD2

cdr3_nt: TGTGCCAGCAGTTTTAAGGCGGGGGGTTTCTACGAGCAGTACTTC
cdr3_aa: CASSFKAGGFYEQYF
j_call: TRBJ2-7
clone_size: NA
v_call: TRBV28
d_call: TRBD2

cdr3_nt: TGCGCCAGCAGCTTGGGAAGCGGGGGGGCCAATGAGCAGTTCTTC
cdr3_aa: CASSLGSGGANEQFF
j_call: TRBJ2-1
clone_size: once
v_call: TRBV5-1
d_call: TRBD2

cdr3_nt: TGTGCCAGCAGCCCGGGACACTTCTCCTACGAGCAGTACTTC
cdr3_aa: CASSPGHFSYEQYF
j_call: TRBJ2-7
clone_size: NA
v_call: TRBV13
d_call: NA

cdr3_nt: TGTGCCAGCAGTTTTTGGGACACTAACCAAGAGACCCAGTACTTC
cdr3_aa: CASSFWDTNQETQYF
j_call: TRBJ2-5
clone_size: NA
v_call: TRBV28
d_call: NA

cdr3_nt: TGTGCCAGCAGCTTAGAAGGAGGCGGGTCGAACACCGGGGAGCTGTTTTTT
cdr3_aa: CASSLEGGGSNTGELFF
j_call: TRBJ2-2
clone_size: once
v_call: TRBV7-6
d_call: NA

cdr3_nt: TGTGCCAGCGCGGGCCTGCAACAGGGGGCGCGCACCGGGGAGCTGTTTTTT
cdr3_aa: CASAGLQQGARTGELFF
j_call: TRBJ2-2
clone_size: NA
v_call: TRBV27
d_call: TRBD1

cdr3_nt: TGTGCCAGCAGCCTGACAGGCGGGGGGGCTGGTGGCACAGATACGCAGTATTTT
cdr3_aa: CASSLTGGGAGGTDTQYF
j_call: TRBJ2-3
clone_size: NA
v_call: TRBV6-4
d_call: TRBD2

cdr3_nt: TGTGCCAGCAGTGACCCGACAGGAGGGAACACTGAAGCTTTCTTT
cdr3_aa: CASSDPTGGNTEAFF
j_call: TRBJ1-1
clone_size: NA
v_call: TRBV25-1
d_call: NA

cdr3_nt: TGTGCCACCAGCCGCGACAGGGGAGCTGAAAAACTGTTTTTT
cdr3_aa: CATSRDRGAEKLFF
j_call: TRBJ1-4
clone_size: NA
v_call: TRBV15
d_call: TRBD1

cdr3_nt: TGTGCCACCAGTGATTCCAGTGGGCCCCAGCATTTT
cdr3_aa: CATSDSSGPQHF
j_call: TRBJ1-5
clone_size: once
v_call: TRBV24-1
d_call: NA

cdr3_nt: TGTGCCAGCAGCTCTAGCACAGATACGCAGTATTTT
cdr3_aa: CASSSSTDTQYF
j_call: TRBJ2-3
clone_size: few
v_call: TRBV11-2
d_call: NA

cdr3_nt: TGTGCCAGCGTTCGAGGACAGGACTACGAGCAGTACTTC
cdr3_aa: CASVRGQDYEQYF
j_call: TRBJ2-7
clone_size: NA
v_call: TRBV2
d_call: TRBD1

cdr3_nt: TGTGCCAGCAGCTTAGAGGGGGTGACTGAAGCTTTCTTT
cdr3_aa: CASSLEGVTEAFF
j_call: TRBJ1-1
clone_size: NA
v_call: TRBV7-9
d_call: NA

cdr3_nt: TGTGCCAGCAGCCCCTCACGCGGGGGGGCCTACAATGAGCAGTTCTTC
cdr3_aa: CASSPSRGGAYNEQFF
j_call: TRBJ2-1
clone_size: NA
v_call: TRBV5-4
d_call: TRBD2

cdr3_nt: TGTGCCAGCAGTACTACCGGGACAGGGGCCGCCGGGGGGCAGTTCTTC
cdr3_aa: CASSTTGTGAAGGQFF
j_call: TRBJ2-1
clone_size: NA
v_call: TRBV6-4
d_call: TRBD1

cdr3_nt: TGTGCCAGCTCACCGGTTGGGGAGGGCTATGGCTACACCTTC
cdr3_aa: CASSPVGEGYGYTF
j_call: TRBJ1-2
clone_size: NA
v_call: TRBV18
d_call: NA

cdr3_nt: TGTGCCAGCAGCTTAGGGAGGTTTAACAGCTACGAGCAGTACTTC
cdr3_aa: CASSLGRFNSYEQYF
j_call: TRBJ2-7
clone_size: NA
v_call: TRBV7-6
d_call: NA

cdr3_nt: TGTGCCAGCAGTGAGTTACCGGGACTGAACACCGGGGAGCTGTTTTTT
cdr3_aa: CASSELPGLNTGELFF
j_call: TRBJ2-2
clone_size: NA
v_call: TRBV6-1
d_call: NA

cdr3_nt: TGTGCCAGCAGCCAGTTTCGGACCCAGTACTTC
cdr3_aa: CASSQFRTQYF
j_call: TRBJ2-5
clone_size: NA
v_call: TRBV3-1/TRBV3-2
d_call: NA

cdr3_nt: TGTGCCAGCAGCCAAGATTGGTTAGTGGAGGGGAATACTGAAGCTTTCTTT
cdr3_aa: CASSQDWLVEGNTEAFF
j_call: TRBJ1-1
clone_size: few
v_call: TRBV14
d_call: NA

cdr3_nt: TGTGCCAGCAGTTTTGCAGGGGGCGCGTCAGATACGCAGTATTTT
cdr3_aa: CASSFAGGASDTQYF
j_call: TRBJ2-3
clone_size: NA
v_call: TRBV28
d_call: TRBD1

cdr3_nt: TGTGCCAGCAGCTTGCGGTCGAGCTCCTACAATGAGCAGTTCTTC
cdr3_aa: CASSLRSSSYNEQFF
j_call: TRBJ2-1
clone_size: NA
v_call: TRBV11-2
d_call: NA

cdr3_nt: TGTGCCAGCAGCCCACCGCGGGGGACCATCAATGAGCAGTTCTTC
cdr3_aa: CASSPPRGTINEQFF
j_call: TRBJ2-1
clone_size: NA
v_call: TRBV5-5
d_call: TRBD2

cdr3_nt: TGTGCCAGTAGTATTACCCCGACAGGGGTCACTGAAGCTTTCTTT
cdr3_aa: CASSITPTGVTEAFF
j_call: TRBJ1-1
clone_size: NA
v_call: TRBV19
d_call: TRBD1

cdr3_nt: TGCGCCAGCAGCTCGGGGGTCATTGCGACGGCTTTCTTT
cdr3_aa: CASSSGVIATAFF
j_call: TRBJ1-1
clone_size: NA
v_call: TRBV5-1
d_call: NA

cdr3_nt: TGTGCCACCAGTGATTTGACAAAGAACACCGGGGAGCTGTTTTTT
cdr3_aa: CATSDLTKNTGELFF
j_call: TRBJ2-2
clone_size: NA
v_call: TRBV24-1
d_call: NA

cdr3_nt: TGTGCCACCAGTGATCCAGTAACGATTAACAATGAGCAGTTCTTC
cdr3_aa: CATSDPVTINNEQFF
j_call: TRBJ2-1
clone_size: NA
v_call: TRBV24-1
d_call: NA

cdr3_nt: TGTGCCAGCAGTTTAGAATATAGCGGTGAGCAGTTCTTC
cdr3_aa: CASSLEYSGEQFF
j_call: TRBJ2-1
clone_size: NA
v_call: TRBV12-3/TRBV12-4
d_call: NA

cdr3_nt: TGTGCCAGCAGTTTAGAGGGGGACGAATACTACGAGCAGTACTTC
cdr3_aa: CASSLEGDEYYEQYF
j_call: TRBJ2-7
clone_size: NA
v_call: TRBV27
d_call: NA

cdr3_nt: TGTGCCAGCAGCTCCCCCGTGGGGGGGGTTACCTACGAGCAGTACTTC
cdr3_aa: CASSSPVGGVTYEQYF
j_call: TRBJ2-7
clone_size: NA
v_call: TRBV5-6
d_call: TRBD2

cdr3_nt: TGTGCCAGCAGCTCGCGGGCCGGCGAGCAGTACTTC
cdr3_aa: CASSSRAGEQYF
j_call: TRBJ2-7
clone_size: NA
v_call: TRBV7-8
d_call: NA

cdr3_nt: TGTGCCAGTAGGCATACAGGAAACTATGGCTACACCTTC
cdr3_aa: CASRHTGNYGYTF
j_call: TRBJ1-2
clone_size: few
v_call: TRBV19
d_call: NA

cdr3_nt: TGCGCCAGCAGTGACCGGGGATCCTACAATGAGCAGTTCTTC
cdr3_aa: CASSDRGSYNEQFF
j_call: TRBJ2-1
clone_size: NA
v_call: TRBV10-1
d_call: NA

cdr3_nt: TGTGCCAGTAGTCCCCCGTCGGGGTGGATAGCGGGGGGGCTAGCCAAAAACATTCAGTACTTC
cdr3_aa: CASSPPSGWIAGGLAKNIQYF
j_call: TRBJ2-4
clone_size: few
v_call: TRBV19
d_call: TRBD2

cdr3_nt: TGTGCCAGCAGTCAAATCATAGGCTCCGAGGGCAGCACCGGGGAGCTGTTTTTT
cdr3_aa: CASSQIIGSEGSTGELFF
j_call: TRBJ2-2
clone_size: NA
v_call: TRBV11-3
d_call: NA

cdr3_nt: TGTGCCAGCAGTTTACCCGGACAGATGAACACTGAAGCTTTCTTT
cdr3_aa: CASSLPGQMNTEAFF
j_call: TRBJ1-1
clone_size: NA
v_call: TRBV28
d_call: NA